The 20 T cell receptor beta chains below come from one sample, sequenced in a study of blood T cell repertoires in COVID-19. TCRdb's copy holds only in-frame clones and misses some; the assay was immunoSEQ multiplex PCR. Of roughly 100,000 clones listed, around nine tenths are singletons. Sequencing was done on a sample of peripheral blood. All receptors derive from a woman aged 70-85 years with acute or convalescent COVID-19.

This chain connects TRBV18 to TRBJ2-7; D unresolved. The V end was cut by 1 base, the J end by 6 bases, with 4 bases between. Germline CDR1 reads KGHSH; CDR2 reads LQKENI. This CDR3 spans 11 amino acids. The CDR3 nucleotides read TGTGCCAGCTCACCACTTAGCGAGCAGTACTTC. It is translated as CASSPLSEQYF.

The gene calls are TRBV7-9 and TRBJ2-3; 11 nucleotides agree with TRBD2. Germline CDR1 and CDR2: SEHNR and FQNEAQ (reference sequence). After removal of 5 bases from V and 3 bases from J, the junction contained 13 bases not matched to a gene. The CDR3 runs 18 residues. The CDR3 DNA sequence: TGTGCCAGCAGCCCGTACCGACTAGCGGGGCCGAGGACAGATACGCAGTATTTT. The encoded protein is CASSPYRLAGPRTDTQYF.

The chain joins TRBV7-9 to TRBJ1-2; D is possibly TRBD1 (6 bases). The CDR3 totals 14 residues. V lost 9 bases and J 8 bases, leaving 22 bases between the germline ends. Germline assignment: CDR1 SEHNR and CDR2 FQNEAQ (reference sequence). CDR3 amino acids: CASHLGGVGGGYTF. CDR3 in DNA: TGTGCCAGTCACCTTGGGGGCGTCGGAGGCGGCTACACCTTC.

V is TRBV19 and J is TRBJ1-6; 10 nucleotides agree with TRBD1. The germline CDR1 and CDR2 sequences are LNHDA and SQIVND (reference sequence). After removal of 6 bases from V and 10 bases from J, the junction contained 9 bases not matched to a gene. The CDR3 runs to 15 residues. The chain's CDR3 is CASSPGQGERSPLHF. The CDR3 DNA is TGTGCCAGTAGCCCAGGACAGGGGGAGAGATCACCCCTCCACTTT.

This clone turned up a few times. The V gene is TRBV3-1 (or the pseudogene TRBV3-2), the J gene TRBJ2-2; D unclear. CDR1 LGHDT and CDR2 YNNKEL come from the germline V gene (reference sequence). The CDR3 spans 13 residues. Trimming left V 2 bases short and J 5 bases short, with 6 bases between. This CDR3 reads CASSQLSTGELFF. CDR3 DNA: TGTGCCAGCAGCCAATTGAGTACCGGGGAGCTGTTTTTT.

The chain recombines TRBV29-1 with TRBJ1-2; 7 bases map to TRBD1. V was clipped by 4 bases and J by 2 bases; unmatched bases: 10. Germline CDR1 SQVTM, CDR2 ANQGSEA. CDR3 length: 15 amino acids. The CDR3 sequence: CSVATKTGWNYGYTF. CDR3 DNA sequence: TGCAGCGTTGCGACGAAGACAGGGTGGAACTATGGCTACACCTTC.

This sequence joins TRBV7-2 and TRBJ2-2; 7 positions match TRBD2. The CDR3 has 15 residues. Trimming cost V 5 bases and J 3 bases; bases outside gene matches: 6. Germline-derived CDR1 and CDR2 are SGHTA and FQGNSA. The CDR3 is CASSGTTRYTGELFF. The CDR3 DNA follows: TGTGCCAGCAGCGGGACTACGCGCTACACCGGGGAGCTGTTTTTT.

This chain uses TRBV11-3 with TRBJ2-7, with a weak D call TRBD2 (6 bases). The CDR3 has 15 residues. V was cut by 1 base and J by 0 bases, with 10 bases left in between. CDR1 is SGHNT and CDR2 is YENEEA in the germline V gene. CDR3 DNA sequence: TGTGCCAGCAGCTTAGGGGCTAGCGACTCCTACGAGCAGTACTTC. Its translation: CASSLGASDSYEQYF.

This clone was observed once. This chain joins TRBV19 and TRBJ2-1, with 12 bases matching TRBD2. The germline gives CDR1 LNHDA, CDR2 SQIVND (reference sequence). The CDR3 spans 16 residues. V shed 5 bases, J shed 1 base, and the junction held 3 bases outside the gene matches. The CDR3 bases are TGTGCCAGTAGTGGACTAGCGGGGAAGTCCTACAATGAGCAGTTCTTC. Protein: CASSGLAGKSYNEQFF. Full variable domain (missing parts from reference TRBV19 and TRBJ2-1): DGGITQSPKYLFRKEGQNVTLSCEQNLNHDAMYWYRQDPGQGLRLIYYSQIVNDFQKGDIAEGYSVSREKKESFPLTVTSAQKNPTAFYLCASSGLAGKSYNEQFFGPGTRLTVL.

J is TRBJ2-3 and V is TRBV5-6, with 8 bases aligning to TRBD2. Unmatched junction bases numbered 12, after V lost 1 base and J lost 2 bases. The CDR3 length is 18 residues. The germline V gene encodes CDR1 SGHDT and CDR2 YYEEEE. CDR3 coding DNA: TGTGCCAGCAGCTTGTTCGCGGGGGGCCCCGTTGACACAGATACGCAGTATTTT. Translation: CASSLFAGGPVDTDTQYF.

In this sample, this clone turned up once. The V call is TRBV18, the J call TRBJ2-3; D call uncertain. The CDR3 runs to 14 residues. Trimming removed 3 bases from V and 4 bases from J, with 11 bases in between. Per germline, CDR1 KGHSH and CDR2 LQKENI. CDR3 bases: TGTGCCAGCTCACCGCGCCAAGTCCCAGATACGCAGTATTTT. Protein: CASSPRQVPDTQYF.

This clone was counted a few times. The J gene is TRBJ1-6, the V gene TRBV10-3; 9 bases line up with TRBD1. In germline, CDR1 is ENHRY, CDR2 SYGVKD. The V and J ends lost 6 bases and 8 bases, in that order; junction bases with no gene match: 5. The CDR3 totals 14 residues. This CDR3 is CAIRQGAFYSPLHF. The CDR3 DNA sequence: TGTGCCATCAGACAGGGGGCTTTTTATTCACCCCTCCACTTT.

The J gene is TRBJ1-6, the V gene TRBV2; 8 bases are shared with TRBD1. Losses at the gene ends were 4 bases for V and 3 bases for J; bases not matched to a gene: 2. CDR3 length: 15 residues. CDR1 is SNHLY, CDR2 FYNNEI, per germline. Here the CDR3 reads CASSGTGRYNSPLHF. DNA of the CDR3: TGTGCCAGCAGTGGGACAGGGCGCTATAATTCACCCCTCCACTTT.

V gene TRBV3-1 (or the pseudogene TRBV3-2) combines with J gene TRBJ1-4; 9 nucleotides agree with TRBD1. CDR1 and CDR2 from the germline V gene are LGHDT and YNNKEL (reference sequence). The V and J ends lost 0 bases and 1 base, in that order; junction bases with no gene match: 9. The CDR3 totals 19 residues. The CDR3 sequence: CASSQEVGTGSETNEKLFF. The CDR3 DNA is TGTGCCAGCAGCCAAGAAGTAGGGACAGGGTCGGAAACTAATGAAAAACTGTTTTTT.

This chain links TRBV7-9 with TRBJ2-7; TRBD1 matches 9 bases. The germline V gene has CDR1 SEHNR and CDR2 FQNEAQ (reference sequence). V lost 5 bases and J lost 6; bases outside the gene matches: 11. The CDR3 is 15 residues long. The chain's CDR3 is CASSLTGTGFGEQYF. CDR3 sequence (DNA): TGTGCCAGCAGCCTCACCGGGACAGGGTTTGGCGAGCAGTACTTC.

The chain is built from TRBV6-2 or TRBV6-3 and TRBJ2-1, with 8 bases that match TRBD1. The junction had 2 bases not matched to a gene; V was cut back by 4 bases and J by 0 bases. The CDR3 extends over 15 amino acids. Germline V gene sequence: CDR1 MNHEY, CDR2 SVGEGT. The CDR3 DNA is TGTGCCAGCAGTTCAACAGGGGGCTCCTACAATGAGCAGTTCTTC. Its translation is CASSSTGGSYNEQFF.

The chain carries TRBV27 and TRBJ2-3, with 10 bases aligning to TRBD1. J was trimmed by 3 bases and V by 6 bases; bases with no gene match: 6. Germline V gives CDR1 MNHEY, CDR2 SMNVEV (reference sequence). This CDR3 comprises 15 residues. DNA of the CDR3: TGTGCCAGCAGCCTCGGGACAGGGGTTACAGATACGCAGTATTTT. Translation: CASSLGTGVTDTQYF.

The rearrangement joins TRBV20-1 to TRBJ1-5; TRBD1 matches at 9 bases. The CDR3 covers 13 residues. Trimming removed 3 bases from V and 4 bases from J; junction bases left unmatched: 1. Germline loops: CDR1 DFQATT, CDR2 SNEGSKA (reference sequence). The CDR3, as DNA: TGCAGTGCTAGTGGGACAGGGAATCAGCCCCAGCATTTT. Translation: CSASGTGNQPQHF.

The chain joins TRBV5-5 to TRBJ2-3; 7 bases fit TRBD2. From germline, CDR1 is SGHKS and CDR2 YYEKEE (reference sequence). V shed 5 bases, J shed 3 bases, and the junction held 9 bases outside the gene matches. The CDR3 sequence is 15 residues long. The CDR3, as DNA: TGTGCCAGCAGGGACCAAGCGGGGTTGACAGATACGCAGTATTTT. Translating gives CASRDQAGLTDTQYF.

The chain carries TRBV28 and TRBJ1-5, with D hard to call. With 5 bases removed from V and 1 base from J, the gap between germline ends came to 6 bases. Germline V gene data show CDR1 as MDHEN and CDR2 as SYDVKM. The CDR3 spans 13 residues. As DNA, the CDR3 is TGTGCCAGCAGTCTGAGGAGCAATCAGCCCCAGCATTTT. Translated, it gives CASSLRSNQPQHF.